These T cell receptor beta chains were read from a single sample in a study of blood T cell repertoires in COVID-19. This table comes from immunoSEQ multiplex PCR, and its TCRdb copy is limited to in-frame clones, with some not included. Here the sample spans roughly 150,000 clones, around four fifths being singletons. Sequencing used peripheral blood. Every receptor here comes from a woman older than 75 with acute or convalescent COVID-19. Both conserved end residues are part of each CDR3. A D gene is named only where the DNA matches it firmly. Clone size is stated in some rows and not others, as once, few, many or a class when expanded.

D	size	V	J	CDR3	DNA
NA	NA	TRBV28	TRBJ1-5	CASSPPRNQPQHF	TGTGCCAGCAGCCCCCCTCGGAATCAGCCCCAGCATTTT
TRBD1	NA	TRBV12-3/TRBV12-4	TRBJ1-2	CASTRGTEGGYTF	TGTGCCAGCACCCGCGGGACAGAGGGTGGCTACACCTTC
NA	NA	TRBV29-1	TRBJ2-2	CSTGGDTGELFF	TGCAGCACCGGGGGAGATACCGGGGAGCTGTTTTTT
TRBD2	NA	TRBV18	TRBJ2-3	CASSPRTSARTDTQYF	TGTGCCAGCTCACCAAGGACTAGCGCCCGCACAGATACGCAGTATTTT
TRBD1	NA	TRBV28	TRBJ1-5	CASSTPGQVSNQPQHF	TGTGCCAGCAGTACGCCGGGACAGGTTAGCAATCAGCCCCAGCATTTT
TRBD1	NA	TRBV15	TRBJ1-1	CATSRDTGATEAFF	TGTGCCACCAGCAGAGACACAGGGGCAACTGAAGCTTTCTTT
NA	NA	TRBV5-1	TRBJ2-2	CASSALSGDFTGELFF	TGCGCCAGCAGCGCTCTTAGCGGCGACTTCACCGGGGAGCTGTTTTTT
NA	NA	TRBV11-2	TRBJ2-1	CASSPLNEQFF	TGTGCCAGCAGTCCTTTGAATGAGCAGTTCTTC
TRBD1	once	TRBV30	TRBJ1-6	CAWSVDRDVILSYNSPLHF	TGTGCCTGGAGTGTGGACAGGGACGTGATACTGTCCTATAATTCACCCCTCCACTTT
NA	NA	TRBV28	TRBJ2-3	CASSLSLGGLTDTQYF	TGTGCCAGCAGTTTATCCCTTGGCGGTCTCACAGATACGCAGTATTTT
TRBD2	once	TRBV5-4	TRBJ2-2	CASSPGLATGGELFF	TGTGCCAGCAGCCCTGGACTAGCGACGGGCGGGGAGCTGTTTTTT
NA	NA	TRBV12-3/TRBV12-4	TRBJ2-1	CASSPHPYNEQFF	TGTGCCAGCAGTCCCCATCCCTACAATGAGCAGTTCTTC
TRBD1	once	TRBV6-1	TRBJ2-3	CASSGNLRQGRSDTQYF	TGTGCCAGCAGTGGAAACCTAAGACAGGGTCGCTCAGATACGCAGTATTTT
TRBD1	NA	TRBV5-6	TRBJ2-7	CASSLLSRRTGHENEQYF	TGTGCCAGCAGCTTGTTGTCAAGACGGACAGGGCATGAGAACGAGCAGTACTTC
TRBD1	NA	TRBV24-1	TRBJ2-3	CATSVEGTGTDTQYF	TGTGCCACCAGTGTCGAAGGGACAGGCACAGATACGCAGTATTTT
NA	NA	TRBV5-4	TRBJ2-7	CASSLTAADEQYF	TGTGCCAGCAGCTTGACCGCGGCTGACGAGCAGTACTTC
NA	NA	TRBV6-5	TRBJ2-3	CASRRSGTQYF	TGTGCCAGTCGGCGATCGGGTACGCAGTATTTT
NA	NA	TRBV6-2/TRBV6-3	TRBJ2-7	CASSYGSPISYEQYF	TGTGCCAGCAGTTACGGGAGCCCTATCTCCTACGAGCAGTACTTC
TRBD1	NA	TRBV12-3/TRBV12-4	TRBJ2-7	CASSWDRGYEQYF	TGTGCCAGCAGCTGGGACAGGGGTTACGAGCAGTACTTC
NA	NA	TRBV2	TRBJ2-1	CASSERVTGHEQFF	TGTGCCAGCAGTGAACGCGTCACAGGGCATGAGCAGTTCTTC
NA	NA	TRBV6-5	TRBJ1-1	CASTRGGGNTEAFF	TGTGCCAGCACCCGAGGGGGGGGGAACACTGAAGCTTTCTTT
NA	NA	TRBV4-2	TRBJ2-5	CASSQDQQETQYF	TGTGCCAGCAGCCAAGATCAGCAAGAGACCCAGTACTTC
NA	NA	TRBV7-6	TRBJ2-1	CASSSLSYNEQFF	TGTGCCAGCAGCTCCCTTTCCTACAATGAGCAGTTCTTC
NA	NA	TRBV15	TRBJ1-2	CATSRDWRQGNYGYTF	TGTGCCACCAGCAGAGATTGGAGGCAGGGGAACTATGGCTACACCTTC
TRBD1	NA	TRBV24-1	TRBJ1-6	CATSDLPLDRINDF	TGTGCCACCAGTGATTTGCCCTTGGACAGGATAAACGACTTT
NA	NA	TRBV12-3/TRBV12-4	TRBJ1-2	CASSLQGGYGYTF	TGTGCCAGCAGTCTACAGGGTGGCTATGGCTACACCTTC
NA	NA	TRBV2	TRBJ2-3	CASSLGGVDTQYF	TGTGCCAGCAGCCTGGGGGGAGTAGATACGCAGTATTTT
TRBD1	once	TRBV6-2/TRBV6-3	TRBJ1-5	CASSSDRGPGQPQHF	TGTGCCAGCAGTTCCGACAGGGGTCCGGGACAGCCCCAGCATTTT
NA	NA	TRBV18	TRBJ1-1	CASSPLGGSTEAFF	TGTGCCAGCTCACCTCTCGGGGGGAGCACTGAAGCTTTCTTT